These 22 T cell receptor beta chains were sequenced from one sample in a study of blood T cell repertoires in COVID-19. Clones were read by immunoSEQ multiplex PCR, and TCRdb kept only the in-frame ones, dropping some. Of tens of thousands of clones in the sample, approximately 80% were seen once. Material: peripheral blood. These receptors came from a woman aged 80 or over with COVID-19, enrolled during active disease.

The rearrangement joins TRBV7-2 to TRBJ1-1, with 7 bases lining up with TRBD1. J was trimmed by 4 bases and V by 5 bases; bases with no gene match: 4. CDR1 and CDR2 (germline): SGHTA, FQGNSA. This CDR3 comprises 13 residues. The CDR3 reads CASSLDRVTEAFF. CDR3 nucleotides: TGTGCCAGCAGCCTAGACAGGGTCACTGAAGCTTTCTTT.

The rearrangement uses TRBV6-5 and TRBJ2-6; D is ambiguous. This CDR3 contains 14 residues. Germline loops: CDR1 MNHEY, CDR2 SVGAGI. V lost 7 bases and J lost 3, with 10 bases in between. This CDR3 is CASTLWLGANVLTF. The CDR3 bases are TGTGCCAGCACCCTTTGGCTTGGGGCCAACGTCCTGACTTTC.

This clone showed up just once. This chain's CDR3 is CASSLLQGGPGANVLTF. Here the CDR3 DNA reads TGTGCCAGCAGCTTATTACAGGGGGGGCCTGGGGCCAACGTCCTGACTTTC. This chain connects TRBV7-3 to TRBJ2-6; a possible D gene is TRBD1 (8 bases). Germline loops: CDR1 SGHTA, CDR2 FQGTGA. CDR3 length: 17 residues. V lost 2 bases and J 2 bases, leaving 13 bases between the germline ends.

The V call is TRBV2, the J call TRBJ1-1; 7 bases agree with TRBD1. Per the germline V gene, CDR1 is SNHLY and CDR2 is FYNNEI. Losses at the gene ends were 6 bases for V and 5 bases for J; bases not matched to a gene: 6. The CDR3 consists of 13 residues. CDR3 sequence (DNA): TGTGCCAGCAGATCCCCGACAGGGACTGAAGCTTTCTTT. It is translated as CASRSPTGTEAFF.

The table lists this clone with a count of one. The gene calls are TRBV18 and TRBJ2-3, with TRBD1 matching over 7 bases. This CDR3 has 17 residues. V dropped 4 bases and J dropped 0; count of bases not matched to a gene: 10. From germline, CDR1 is KGHSH and CDR2 LQKENI. CDR3 in DNA: TGTGCCAGCTCACTATACTACCGGGACAGAAGCACAGATACGCAGTATTTT. It encodes CASSLYYRDRSTDTQYF.

This chain links TRBV7-9 with TRBJ2-3; TRBD2 matches 14 bases. Looked up from germline, CDR1 is SEHNR and CDR2 is FQNEAQ (reference sequence). The V gene end was trimmed by 5 bases and the J gene end by 5 bases; junction bases not matched to a gene: 6. The CDR3 spans 16 residues. The CDR3 loop reads CASSQRLAGGVDTQYF. In DNA form, the CDR3 reads TGTGCCAGCAGCCAGAGACTAGCGGGAGGGGTAGATACGCAGTATTTT.

The chain recombines TRBV19 with TRBJ2-1, with TRBD2 matching 8 bases. Trimming removed 3 bases from V and 6 bases from J; junction bases left unmatched: 1. Germline loops: CDR1 LNHDA, CDR2 SQIVND (reference sequence). The CDR3 has 13 amino acids. CDR3 residues: CASSMAGGNEQFF. The CDR3 DNA sequence: TGTGCCAGTAGTATGGCGGGGGGCAATGAGCAGTTCTTC. Filled out from reference TRBV19 and TRBJ2-1, the complete variable domain reads DGGITQSPKYLFRKEGQNVTLSCEQNLNHDAMYWYRQDPGQGLRLIYYSQIVNDFQKGDIAEGYSVSREKKESFPLTVTSAQKNPTAFYLCASSMAGGNEQFFGPGTRLTVL.

The V gene is TRBV19, the J gene TRBJ2-7; TRBD2 aligns across 9 bases. The CDR3 is 16 residues long. Germline CDR1 LNHDA, CDR2 SQIVND (reference sequence). V shed 4 bases, J shed 2 bases, and the junction held 9 bases outside the gene matches. The CDR3, as DNA: TGTGCCAGTAGTACCGCGACTAGCGGAACTACCTACGAGCAGTACTTC. Amino acids: CASSTATSGTTYEQYF.

The chain employs TRBV7-9 and TRBJ1-2, with TRBD1 as a possible D gene (6 bases). The V gene lost 5 bases and the J gene lost 7 bases, with 17 bases spanning the gap. The CDR3 is made up of 14 amino acids. CDR1 and CDR2 (germline): SEHNR, FQNEAQ (reference sequence). CDR3 residues: CASSLNPLGGGYTF. CDR3 nucleotides: TGTGCCAGCAGCCTTAATCCGCTAGGGGGTGGCTACACCTTC.

The chain has TRBV11-2 and TRBJ2-5; no reliable D call. Deletions cut 1 base from V and 4 bases from J, with 7 bases between. The CDR3 has 13 residues. In germline, CDR1 is SGHAT, CDR2 FQNNGV. CDR3: CASSLVFPETQYF. The CDR3 bases are TGTGCCAGCAGCTTAGTCTTCCCAGAGACCCAGTACTTC.

This chain joins TRBV5-1 and TRBJ1-6; 8 bases match TRBD1. Trimming removed 4 bases from V and 9 bases from J; junction bases left unmatched: 9. CDR1 and CDR2 (germline): SGHRS, YFSETQ. The CDR3 loop spans 15 amino acids. As DNA, the CDR3 is TGCGCCAGCAGCCCGCGACAGGGGCGATTTTCACCCCTCCACTTT. Protein sequence: CASSPRQGRFSPLHF.

The chain joins TRBV7-3 to TRBJ2-7, with D maybe TRBD1 (6 bases). The CDR3 spans 16 residues. Germline CDR1 SGHTA, CDR2 FQGTGA. V was pared by 1 base and J by 7 bases, with 20 bases between. The CDR3 DNA reads TGTGCCAGCAGCTTAAAGCCAGGGGACCTACCTAGGGAGCAGTACTTC. This codes for CASSLKPGDLPREQYF.

The V gene is TRBV3-1 (or the pseudogene TRBV3-2), the J gene TRBJ2-4, with 7 nucleotides matching TRBD2. Losses at the gene ends were 4 bases for V and 3 bases for J; bases not matched to a gene: 15. Germline V CDR1 and CDR2: LGHDT, YNNKEL (reference sequence). This CDR3 region has 18 residues. CDR3 amino acids: CASSPETGTTWVKNIQYF. As DNA, the CDR3 is TGTGCCAGCAGCCCAGAGACCGGGACTACATGGGTCAAAAACATTCAGTACTTC.

The rearrangement uses TRBV10-3 and TRBJ2-7; 10 bases line up with TRBD1. V was pared by 4 bases and J by 3 bases, with 6 bases of the junction left unmatched. Germline V gene sequence: CDR1 ENHRY, CDR2 SYGVKD. This CDR3 has 15 amino acids. The CDR3 loop is CAISGGTGVSYEQYF. In DNA form, the CDR3 reads TGTGCCATCAGTGGGGGGACAGGGGTGAGCTACGAGCAGTACTTC.

The J gene is TRBJ1-2, the V gene TRBV28; TRBD1 aligns across 9 bases. The CDR3 has 16 amino acids. CDR1 is MDHEN, CDR2 SYDVKM, per germline. V gave up 7 bases and J gave up 5 bases; unmatched junction bases: 14. CDR3 sequence (DNA): TGTGCCAGCAAGGACAGGGGCCTAACGGGGGATTATGGCTACACCTTC. Amino acids: CASKDRGLTGDYGYTF.

The rearrangement uses TRBV6-2 or TRBV6-3 and TRBJ1-5; D is uncertain. V was clipped by 2 bases and J by 4 bases, with 9 bases between them. The germline gives CDR1 MNHEY, CDR2 SVGEGT. CDR3 length: 14 residues. This CDR3 is CASSYVSLNQPQHF. As DNA, the CDR3 is TGTGCCAGCAGTTACGTAAGCCTTAATCAGCCCCAGCATTTT.

This chain connects TRBV10-3 to TRBJ2-1; possible D gene TRBD2, 6 bases. The germline CDR1 and CDR2 sequences are ENHRY and SYGVKD. V was clipped by 4 bases and J by 7 bases, with 11 bases between them. CDR3 size: 13 residues. The DNA of the CDR3 is TGTGCCATCAGTGTTACGACTAGTAATGAGCAGTTCTTC. It translates to CAISVTTSNEQFF.

This chain connects TRBV24-1 to TRBJ2-1; TRBD1 agrees at 9 bases. Per germline, CDR1 KGHDR and CDR2 SFDVKD. The V and J ends lost 4 bases and 2 bases, in that order; junction bases with no gene match: 5. CDR3 length: 16 residues. CDR3 sequence reads: CATSDSGQGTYNEQFF. CDR3 nucleotides: TGTGCCACCAGTGACTCGGGACAGGGCACCTACAATGAGCAGTTCTTC.

The V gene is TRBV5-1, the J gene TRBJ2-1; D remains ambiguous. CDR3 size: 13 residues. Trimming took off 0 bases at V and 7 bases at J, with 8 bases between the two ends. Germline V lookup: CDR1 SGHRS, CDR2 YFSETQ. CDR3 nucleotides: TGCGCCAGCAGCTTGGTGTCCGGGAATGAGCAGTTCTTC. Its translation is CASSLVSGNEQFF.

This clone is medium-sized. The chain is built from TRBV4-1 and TRBJ2-3; the D is unclear. The CDR3 covers 15 residues. Trimming shortened V by 4 bases and J by 0 bases, and 11 bases separated the two germline ends. Germline assignment: CDR1 MGHRA and CDR2 YSYEKL. CDR3 in DNA: TGCGCCAGCAGCCCGAGGCACGGAAGCACAGATACGCAGTATTTT. Translating gives CASSPRHGSTDTQYF.

V is TRBV27 and J is TRBJ1-3; TRBD1 aligns across 8 bases. V lost 4 bases to trimming and J lost 2 bases; unmatched junction nucleotides: 4. CDR1 is MNHEY, CDR2 SMNVEV, per germline (reference sequence). The length of the CDR3 is 15 residues. CDR3 region: CASSSGGEPGNTIYF. The DNA for the CDR3 is TGTGCCAGCAGTTCAGGGGGCGAGCCTGGAAACACCATATATTTT.

CDR3 loop: CASSDVGETQYF. The CDR3 DNA reads as TGTGCCAGCAGTGATGTCGGAGAGACCCAGTACTTC. The chain joins TRBV5-6 to TRBJ2-5; D is undetermined. Per germline, CDR1 SGHDT and CDR2 YYEEEE. The CDR3 contains 12 residues. The V end was cut by 5 bases, the J end by 4 bases, with 9 bases between.